Below are 12 T cell receptor beta chains sequenced from a single sample in a study of naive and memory T cell subsets. Ligated cDNA underwent four rounds of PCR with nested alpha and beta constant region primers and SP2. TCRdb reanalysed the 5' RACE reads using MiXCR and keeps one entry per CDR3 protein. Of 56,000 or so distinct CDR3 sequences detected, about 7.1% appear once; the ten largest clones hold almost 10%. A UMI-containing oligonucleotide was joined by 3' ligation to the TCR cDNA template. These receptor sequences come from a female donor in good health.

This chain uses TRBV24-1 with TRBJ2-4, with 12 bases aligning to TRBD2. The CDR3 totals 22 residues. The germline V gene has CDR1 KGHDR and CDR2 SFDVKD. The V gene end was trimmed by 5 bases and the J gene end by 1 base; junction bases not matched to a gene: 20. The CDR3 DNA follows: TGTGCCACCAGTGCCCTATTTACGCCTAGCGGGGGGGAGATTAAGGCCAAAAACATTCAGTACTTC. Translation: CATSALFTPSGGEIKAKNIQYF.

The chain combines TRBV21-1 with TRBJ2-7. TRBV21-1 is marked as a pseudogene. This CDR3 contains 13 residues. CDR3 loop: CASSNAVSYEQYF. The CDR3 DNA is TGTGCCAGCAGCAATGCAGTTTCCTACGAGCAGTACTTC.

Of note for this clonotype: A much bigger clone sits one base away, suggesting this may be a read error. This chain joins TRBV5-4 and TRBJ1-4; weak D call: TRBD1 (5 bases). Per germline, CDR1 SGHNT and CDR2 YYREEE (reference sequence). The CDR3 runs 15 residues. CDR3: CASSPYPGLNEKRFF. The CDR3 DNA follows: TGTGCCAGCAGCCCCTATCCAGGGCTAAATGAAAAACGGTTTTTT.

The CDR3 spells CASSQTPDLGKVEQFF. The CDR3 coding sequence is TGCGCCAGCAGCCAGACTCCTGACCTGGGAAAGGTTGAGCAGTTCTTC. The V gene is TRBV4-3, the J gene TRBJ2-1, with D unresolved. V lost 3 bases and J lost 9, with 21 bases in between. Germline CDR1 and CDR2: LGHNA and YSLEER. The CDR3 covers 16 residues.

In this sample, this clonotype is medium-sized. The chain recombines TRBV18 with TRBJ1-6, with a tentative D call TRBD1 (5 bases). The CDR3 sequence is 15 residues long. The V gene's germline CDR1 is KGHSH and CDR2 LQKENI. The V gene lost 5 bases and the J gene lost 10 bases, with 18 bases spanning the gap. CDR3: CASSFGAGSESPLHF. DNA for the CDR3: TGTGCCAGCTCATTCGGCGCAGGGTCCGAATCACCCCTCCACTTT.

Ten or more counts support this clonotype. The V gene is TRBV4-2, the J gene TRBJ1-2, with D unresolved. This CDR3 is 14 amino acids long. Trimming cost V 0 bases and J 4 bases, with 9 bases left between them. Germline V CDR1 and CDR2: LGHNA, YNFKEQ. CDR3 nucleotide sequence: TGTGCCAGCAGCCAAGATGACAACCCCTATGGCTACACCTTC. As protein: CASSQDDNPYGYTF.

This chain joins TRBV29-1 and TRBJ1-4; D remains unclear. This CDR3 has 15 residues. The V gene's germline CDR1 is SQVTM and CDR2 ANQGSEA. The ends were cut back, 4 bases at V and 6 bases at J, with 18 bases in the middle. CDR3 sequence reads: CSVALDAHPDEKLFF. Written as DNA, the CDR3 is TGCAGCGTTGCCTTGGACGCCCACCCGGATGAAAAACTGTTTTTT.

The table lists this clonotype with a few counts. The chain uses TRBV2 and TRBJ1-1; perhaps TRBD1 as D (5 bases). Trimming removed 6 bases at V and 5 bases at J, with 16 bases between. CDR3 size: 14 residues. Germline loops: CDR1 SNHLY, CDR2 FYNNEI. In nucleotides, the CDR3 is TGTGCCAGCAGGGGAGTCAAGGGACGAACTGAAGCTTTCTTT. It is translated as CASRGVKGRTEAFF. Together with reference TRBV2 and TRBJ1-1, the CDR3 gives the full variable domain: EPEVTQTPSHQVTQMGQEVILRCVPISNHLYFYWYRQILGQKVEFLVSFYNNEISEKSEIFDDQFSVERPDGSNFTLKIRSTKLEDSAMYFCASRGVKGRTEAFFGQGTRLTVV.

V is TRBV12-3 or TRBV12-4 and J is TRBJ2-5; no clear D. The CDR3 runs 14 residues. Trimming stripped 5 bases from V and 0 bases from J, with 10 bases between. This CDR3 is CASSPRLDQETQYF. The CDR3 DNA sequence: TGTGCCAGCAGTCCCCGGCTAGACCAAGAGACCCAGTACTTC.

This clonotype was observed a few times. The CDR3 nucleotides read TGCGCCAGCAGTCTTACCGGACAGGGGTATGGCTACACCTTC. Its protein product is CASSLTGQGYGYTF. V usage is TRBV4-1 and J usage is TRBJ1-2; 9 nucleotides line up with TRBD1. Germline loops: CDR1 MGHRA, CDR2 YSYEKL. This CDR3 has 14 residues. J gave up 5 bases and V 6 bases, and 7 bases lay outside the gene matches.

This chain connects TRBV18 to TRBJ2-6; D is unclear. Germline V lookup: CDR1 KGHSH, CDR2 LQKENI. The V gene lost 3 bases and the J gene lost 4 bases, with 7 bases spanning the gap. The length of the CDR3 is 14 residues. CDR3 protein: CASSPTRGANVLTF. The DNA of the CDR3 is TGTGCCAGCTCACCCACGAGGGGGGCCAACGTCCTGACTTTC.

This clonotype has just a few counts. The rearrangement links TRBV7-9 to TRBJ2-2; D gene ambiguous. This CDR3 region has 12 residues. The ends were cut back, 2 bases at V and 5 bases at J, with 3 bases in the middle. Looked up from germline, CDR1 is SEHNR and CDR2 is FQNEAQ (reference sequence). The CDR3 reads CASSLPTGELFF. Here the CDR3 DNA reads TGTGCCAGCAGCTTACCTACCGGGGAGCTGTTTTTT.